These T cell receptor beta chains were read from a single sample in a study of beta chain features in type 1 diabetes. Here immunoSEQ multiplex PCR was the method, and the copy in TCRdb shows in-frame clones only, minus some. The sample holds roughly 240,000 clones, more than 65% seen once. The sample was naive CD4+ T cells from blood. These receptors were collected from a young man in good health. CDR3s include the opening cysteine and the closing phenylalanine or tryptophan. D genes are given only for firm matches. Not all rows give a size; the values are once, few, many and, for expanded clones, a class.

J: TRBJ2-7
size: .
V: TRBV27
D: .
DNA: TGTGCCAGCAGTACCGACAGGACCTCCTACGAGCAGTACTTC
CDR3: CASSTDRTSYEQYF

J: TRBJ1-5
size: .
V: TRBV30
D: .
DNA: TGTGCCTGGAGTGTGTCGGGGAGCAATCAGCCCCAGCATTTT
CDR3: CAWSVSGSNQPQHF

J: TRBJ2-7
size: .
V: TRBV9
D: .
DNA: TGTGCCAGCAGCGCCAGCGGGCCGACCTACGAGCAGTACTTC
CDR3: CASSASGPTYEQYF

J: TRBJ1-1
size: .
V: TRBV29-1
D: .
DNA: TGCAGCGTTGGGACAGCGAACACTGAAGCTTTCTTT
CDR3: CSVGTANTEAFF

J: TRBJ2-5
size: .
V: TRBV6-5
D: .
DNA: TGTGCCAGCAGCCAAGCTGGGCGGGGACAAGAGACCCAGTACTTC
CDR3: CASSQAGRGQETQYF

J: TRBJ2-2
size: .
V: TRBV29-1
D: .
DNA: TGCAGCGTTGAACGGCAGGGGGGTGTGCTGTTTTTT
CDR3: CSVERQGGVLFF

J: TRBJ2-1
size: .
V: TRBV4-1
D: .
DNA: TGCGCCAGCAGCCAAGTTTTAGGCAGAGCCTCCTACAATGAGCAGTTCTTC
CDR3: CASSQVLGRASYNEQFF

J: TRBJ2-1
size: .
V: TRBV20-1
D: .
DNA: TGCAGTGCCCCCCGAAGGGATGAGCAGTTCTTC
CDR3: CSAPRRDEQFF

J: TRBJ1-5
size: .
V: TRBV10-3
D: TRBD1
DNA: TGTGCCATCAGTGAGTATGCAGGGGGCGGACAGCCCCAGCATTTT
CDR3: CAISEYAGGGQPQHF

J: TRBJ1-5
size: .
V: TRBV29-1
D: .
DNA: TGCAGCGTTGGTGGGGGCTATCAGCCCCAGCATTTT
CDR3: CSVGGGYQPQHF

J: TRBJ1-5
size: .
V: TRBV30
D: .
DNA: TGTGCCTCCTCGGACAGAAATCAGCCCCAGCATTTT
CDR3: CASSDRNQPQHF

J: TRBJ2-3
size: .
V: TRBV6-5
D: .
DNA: TGTGCCAGCAGTTACTCCTGGCGGGCCACAGATACGCAGTATTTT
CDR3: CASSYSWRATDTQYF

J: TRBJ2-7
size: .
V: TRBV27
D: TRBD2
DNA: TGTGCCAGCAGTGCGACAGGACGAGGGCTAGCGGGAGCGGCCTACGAGCAGTACTTC
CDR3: CASSATGRGLAGAAYEQYF

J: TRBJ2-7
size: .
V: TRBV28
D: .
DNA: TGTGCCAGCAGATCGGACGTAACCTACGAGCAGTACTTC
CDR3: CASRSDVTYEQYF

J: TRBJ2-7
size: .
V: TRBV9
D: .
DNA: TGTGCCAGCAGCCCCACAGAGCAGTACTTC
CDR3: CASSPTEQYF

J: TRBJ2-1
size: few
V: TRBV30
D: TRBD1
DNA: TGTGCCTGGAGTGAAACACTAGGGACAGGGAGTGAGCAGTTCTTC
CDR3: CAWSETLGTGSEQFF

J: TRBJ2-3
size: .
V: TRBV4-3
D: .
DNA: TGCGCCAGCAGCCCCGCGGGGACAGGCACAGATACGCAGTATTTT
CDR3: CASSPAGTGTDTQYF

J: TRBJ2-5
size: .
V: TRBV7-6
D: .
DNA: TGTGCCAGCAGCTTATGGGAAGGAGAGACCCAGTACTTC
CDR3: CASSLWEGETQYF

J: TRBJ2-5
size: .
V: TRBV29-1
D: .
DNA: TGCAGCGTTGCGACAGGCCCAGAGACCCAGTACTTC
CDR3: CSVATGPETQYF

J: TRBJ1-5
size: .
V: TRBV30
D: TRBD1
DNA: TGTGCCTGGAGCGACAGGGAGAATCAGCCCCAGCATTTT
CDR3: CAWSDRENQPQHF

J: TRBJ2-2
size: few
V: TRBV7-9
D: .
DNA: TGTGCCAGCAGCCCTACCACAGCGAACACCGGGGAGCTGTTTTTT
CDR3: CASSPTTANTGELFF

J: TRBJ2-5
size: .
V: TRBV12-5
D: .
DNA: TGTGCTAGTGCTGAAAGGGGGGAGGGCCGAGAGACCCAGTACTTC
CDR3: CASAERGEGRETQYF

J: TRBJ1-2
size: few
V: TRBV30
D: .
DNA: TGTGCCTGGGTTGACAGAATTCCTTATGGCTACACCTTC
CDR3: CAWVDRIPYGYTF

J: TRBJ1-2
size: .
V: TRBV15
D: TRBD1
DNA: TGTGCCACCAGCAGAGATGGGACAGGGAACTATGGCTACACCTTC
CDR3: CATSRDGTGNYGYTF

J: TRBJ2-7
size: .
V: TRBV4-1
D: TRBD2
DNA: TGCGCCAGCAGCCAAGCTAGCGGATACGAGCAGTACTTC
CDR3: CASSQASGYEQYF

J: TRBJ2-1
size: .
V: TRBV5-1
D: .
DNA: TGCGCCAGCAGCTTGGGGGGCTCCACCTACAATGAGCAGTTCTTC
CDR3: CASSLGGSTYNEQFF

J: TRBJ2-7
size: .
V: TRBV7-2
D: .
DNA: TGTGCCAGCAGCTTAGACTACGAGCAGTACTTC
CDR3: CASSLDYEQYF

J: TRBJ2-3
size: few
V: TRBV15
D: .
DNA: TGTGCCACCAGCAGAGAATGGACCACAGATACGCAGTATTTT
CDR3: CATSREWTTDTQYF

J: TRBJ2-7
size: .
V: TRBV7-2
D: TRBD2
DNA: TGTGCCAGCAGCCTGTTTTTGGCTAGCGGCTACGAGCAGTACTTC
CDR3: CASSLFLASGYEQYF